A few counts support the clone carrying this TCR beta chain. Its antigen is not known. This sample was taken from a study of breast tumors, draining lymph nodes, adjacent tissues. TCRdb itself ran the multiplex PCR reads through MiXCR, one entry per CDR3 protein. This table has about 180,000 distinct CDR3 sequences, 33% appearing once. The study's findings and limits: That most tumor T cells come from lymph nodes remained unproven. Most tumor T cells seemingly derive from lymph node, then expand in tumor. Tumor repertoires ranked between lymph nodes and nontumor tissue in diversity, with V and J gene preferences.

Breast cancer patients provided tissue from their axillary draining lymph nodes. The CDR3 is 16 amino acids. Germline loops: CDR1 MNHEY, CDR2 SVGEGT. Trimming at V came to 6 bases and at J to 6 bases, leaving 13 bases not matched to a gene. The chain joins TRBV6-2 or TRBV6-3 to TRBJ2-2, with 7 bases that match TRBD2. Material for sequencing was axillary lymph node tissue. The receptor's source is a female donor with breast cancer. Some clones in this sample may be carry-over from other donors' samples. The CDR3 here is CASSRAAGLGPGELFF. The CDR3 DNA sequence: TGTGCCAGCAGCCGGGCAGCGGGGTTGGGCCCCGGGGAGCTGTTTTTT.